This T cell receptor (beta chain) originates from a study of T cell responses to AZD1222 COVID-19 vaccine. Overall study findings and caveats: Clonal diversity may have been underestimated in mostly white British donors. Spike-wide coverage was observed for vaccine-associated CD4 TCRs, with dominant responses at 160-218 and 743-854. Just six people given AZD1222 tested seropositive at baseline.

As to this clone: Its antigen is undetermined.

TCRdb keeps only in-frame clones here, not all; method: immunoSEQ multiplex PCR. The profile covers approximately 160,000 clones, with roughly 94% appearing a single time and roughly 5.6% taken by the ten largest. Here the sequenced sample was peripheral blood, taken 28 days after the second AZD1222 dose. The receptor comes from an adult who received the AZD1222 COVID-19 vaccine.

The CDR3 here is CASSQDLSYYEQYF. The CDR3 bases are TGTGCCAGCAGCCAAGATCTTAGTTATTACGAGCAGTACTTC. This chain joins TRBV3-1 (or the pseudogene TRBV3-2) and TRBJ2-7; D ambiguous. V lost 0 bases, J lost 4 bases, and 10 bases lay in between. The V gene's germline CDR1 is LGHDT and CDR2 YNNKEL (reference sequence). This CDR3 has 14 residues.